The 20 T cell receptor beta chains reported below all come from one sample, sequenced in a study of blood T cell repertoires in COVID-19. TCRdb's table, derived via immunoSEQ multiplex PCR, lists solely in-frame clones and lacks some. The table shows roughly 7,000 clones, with roughly 87% occurring only once. Sequences were obtained from peripheral blood. Every receptor here comes from a human donor in a cohort sampled during active COVID-19.

This clone is a singleton in its sample. This chain joins TRBV9 and TRBJ2-7, with 9 bases lining up with TRBD1. The CDR3 loop spans 14 amino acids. V shed 4 bases and J 3 bases; nucleotides not matched to a gene: 5. Germline values: CDR1 SGDLS, CDR2 YYNGEE. The DNA of the CDR3 is TGTGCCAGCAGCCAACCGGGACAGGGCTACGAGCAGTACTTC. Translated: CASSQPGQGYEQYF.

J is TRBJ2-6 and V is TRBV10-3; weak D call: TRBD1 (7 bases). V was clipped by 4 bases and J by 0 bases, with 13 bases between them. The CDR3 covers 17 residues. Germline values: CDR1 ENHRY, CDR2 SYGVKD. CDR3 nucleotides: TGTGCCATCAGTGGCGCGGGACAGAACTCTGGGGCCAACGTCCTGACTTTC. The encoded protein is CAISGAGQNSGANVLTF.

This clone was picked up a small number of times. The rearrangement uses TRBV6-5 and TRBJ1-3; 8 positions agree with TRBD1. CDR1 is MNHEY, CDR2 SVGAGI, per germline. V was clipped by 5 bases and J by 7 bases; unmatched bases: 10. The length of the CDR3 is 15 residues. The CDR3 coding sequence is TGTGCCAGCAGTCCCGACAGGGGTGGATGGAACACCATATATTTT. Its translation: CASSPDRGGWNTIYF.

The chain combines TRBV19 with TRBJ1-2; D is possibly TRBD1 (6 bases). The V gene's germline CDR1 is LNHDA and CDR2 SQIVND (reference sequence). The ends were cut back, 6 bases at V and 4 bases at J, with 30 bases in the middle. CDR3 length: 19 residues. CDR3 nucleotide sequence: TGTGCCAGTAGCCAGGCGAGTCTGGACAGTCTAGGAAGGGGCTATGGCTACACCTTC. The encoded protein is CASSQASLDSLGRGYGYTF. Supplemented by reference TRBV19 and TRBJ1-2, the full variable domain reads DGGITQSPKYLFRKEGQNVTLSCEQNLNHDAMYWYRQDPGQGLRLIYYSQIVNDFQKGDIAEGYSVSREKKESFPLTVTSAQKNPTAFYLCASSQASLDSLGRGYGYTFGSGTRLTVV.

The chain links TRBV10-3 to TRBJ2-3; 9 nucleotides agree with TRBD1. The CDR3 runs to 15 residues. In germline, CDR1 is ENHRY, CDR2 SYGVKD. J was trimmed by 5 bases and V by 7 bases; bases with no gene match: 10. The CDR3 spells CAIKATGGEGDTQYF. Written as DNA, the CDR3 is TGTGCCATCAAAGCCACAGGGGGCGAGGGAGATACGCAGTATTTT.

The V gene is TRBV6-2 or TRBV6-3, the J gene TRBJ1-1; tentatively, D is TRBD1 (5 bases). The germline V gene has CDR1 MNHEY and CDR2 SVGEGT. This CDR3 region has 14 residues. With 5 bases removed from V and 2 bases from J, the gap between germline ends came to 12 bases. CDR3 loop: CASSSDRQNTEAFF. The CDR3 region has the DNA TGTGCCAGCAGTAGCGACAGACAAAACACTGAAGCTTTCTTT.

The chain has TRBV19 and TRBJ2-2, with TRBD2 matching 11 bases. The V gene's germline CDR1 is LNHDA and CDR2 SQIVND (reference sequence). This CDR3 is built from 15 residues. With 3 bases clipped from V and 4 bases from J, the junction kept 1 base outside the gene matches. The CDR3 spells CASSIGLAGTGELFF. Written as DNA, the CDR3 is TGTGCCAGTAGTATTGGACTAGCGGGCACCGGGGAGCTGTTTTTT.

V usage is TRBV4-3 and J usage is TRBJ2-4; D call uncertain. The V end was cut by 2 bases, the J end by 2 bases, with 16 bases between. This CDR3 spans 17 amino acids. Germline CDR1 and CDR2: LGHNA and YSLEER. The CDR3 DNA reads as TGCGCCAGCAGCCAAAACGACGGAAAGAGGCCCAAAAACATTCAGTACTTC. This codes for CASSQNDGKRPKNIQYF.

The V gene is TRBV29-1, the J gene TRBJ2-7; 7 nucleotides match TRBD1. Germline assignment: CDR1 SQVTM and CDR2 ANQGSEA. The ends lost 0 bases at V and 7 bases at J; junction bases unmatched: 3. This CDR3 spans 12 amino acids. CDR3 amino acids: CSVEDSQGEQYF. CDR3 in DNA: TGCAGCGTTGAAGATTCACAGGGGGAGCAGTACTTC.

The gene calls are TRBV29-1 and TRBJ2-7, with D possibly matching TRBD2 (7 bases). Trimming cost V 6 bases and J 1 base, with 19 bases left between them. Germline V CDR1 and CDR2: SQVTM, ANQGSEA. This CDR3 has 15 residues. The CDR3 DNA reads TGCAGCGTGAGGGGTCGGGGGGACATATCCTACGAGCAGTACTTC. Its protein is CSVRGRGDISYEQYF.

This clone was recorded once. The chain uses TRBV3-1 (or the pseudogene TRBV3-2) and TRBJ2-1, with 7 bases identical to TRBD1. V lost 0 bases and J lost 4; bases outside the gene matches: 9. CDR3 length: 17 amino acids. Looked up from germline, CDR1 is LGHDT and CDR2 is YNNKEL (reference sequence). The CDR3 loop is CASSQDWPGGRYNEQFF. The CDR3 DNA is TGTGCCAGCAGCCAAGATTGGCCAGGGGGTAGGTACAATGAGCAGTTCTTC.

The chain is built from TRBV28 and TRBJ1-2; 10 bases are shared with TRBD1. Germline trimming cut 4 bases from V and 3 bases from J; bases unmatched to any gene: 11. CDR1 and CDR2 from the germline V gene are MDHEN and SYDVKM. This CDR3 has 17 amino acids. CDR3 nucleotide sequence: TGTGCCAGCAGTTCCCCAACCGACAGGGGGCCGGACTATGGCTACACCTTC. Translated, it gives CASSSPTDRGPDYGYTF.

The gene calls are TRBV7-2 and TRBJ2-1, with a weak D call TRBD2 (5 bases). Germline V gene lookup returns CDR1 SGHTA and CDR2 FQGNSA. The CDR3 sequence is 14 residues long. Trimming cost V 3 bases and J 6 bases, with 12 bases left between them. The CDR3 reads CASSFWTGPNEQFF. DNA for the CDR3: TGTGCCAGCAGCTTTTGGACTGGCCCCAATGAGCAGTTCTTC. Looking up the rest from reference TRBV7-2 and TRBJ2-1 gives the full variable domain: GAGVSQSPSNKVTEKGKDVELRCDPISGHTALYWYRQSLGQGLEFLIYFQGNSAPDKSGLPSDRFSAERTGGSVSTLTIQRTQQEDSAVYLCASSFWTGPNEQFFGPGTRLTVL.

The chain carries TRBV6-5 and TRBJ2-1; TRBD1 matches at 9 bases. The junction had 5 bases not matched to a gene; V was cut back by 5 bases and J by 3 bases. The length of the CDR3 is 15 residues. Germline V gene data show CDR1 as MNHEY and CDR2 as SVGAGI. The CDR3 protein is CASSQQGAGYNEQFF. CDR3 in DNA: TGTGCCAGCAGTCAACAGGGGGCAGGCTACAATGAGCAGTTCTTC.

The chain is built from TRBV11-2 and TRBJ2-7; 10 bases match TRBD1. The J segment lost 4 bases and the V segment lost 4 bases, leaving 7 bases of the junction unmatched. This CDR3 is 15 amino acids long. Germline values: CDR1 SGHAT, CDR2 FQNNGV. The CDR3 spells CASSSLRDRGYEQYF. CDR3 nucleotide sequence: TGTGCCAGCAGCTCCCTCCGGGACAGGGGATACGAGCAGTACTTC.

The chain recombines TRBV2 with TRBJ1-3; TRBD1 matches 8 bases. Trimming took 7 bases from V and 2 from J; bases not matched to a gene: 10. The CDR3 has 16 residues. Germline V lookup: CDR1 SNHLY, CDR2 FYNNEI. The CDR3 DNA sequence: TGTGCCAGCACCGGGGGACAGGTATTTGCTGGAAACACCATATATTTT. Encoded protein: CASTGGQVFAGNTIYF.

This chain joins TRBV7-2 and TRBJ2-7; 7 bases are a match to TRBD2. Germline V gene data show CDR1 as SGHTA and CDR2 as FQGNSA. After removal of 4 bases from V and 4 bases from J, the junction contained 10 bases not matched to a gene. The CDR3 runs 15 residues. CDR3 region: CASSSMAGEEYEQYF. As DNA, the CDR3 is TGTGCCAGCAGCTCGATGGCGGGAGAGGAGTACGAGCAGTACTTC.

This chain joins TRBV19 and TRBJ2-3; 7 nucleotides line up with TRBD2. Trimming took 5 bases from V and 0 from J; bases not matched to a gene: 5. CDR3 length equals 15 residues. Germline V CDR1 and CDR2: LNHDA, SQIVND (reference sequence). Written as DNA, the CDR3 is TGTGCCAGTAGTCCGCTAGCGGCTAGCACAGATACGCAGTATTTT. This translates into CASSPLAASTDTQYF.

V is TRBV28 and J is TRBJ1-4, with 8 bases that match TRBD1. With V trimmed by 2 bases and J by 3 bases, 2 bases remained unmatched. The CDR3 runs to 15 residues. Germline values: CDR1 MDHEN, CDR2 SYDVKM. The CDR3: CASSLPGQANEKLFF. In DNA, the CDR3 is TGTGCCAGCAGTTTACCGGGACAGGCTAATGAAAAACTGTTTTTT.

The CDR3 bases are TGTGCCAGCAGTCCTCACAGGGGCCCTTTGGTCAATGAGCAGTTCTTC. Its translation: CASSPHRGPLVNEQFF. V and J are TRBV28 and TRBJ2-1; TRBD1 aligns across 7 bases. The V segment lost 5 bases and the J segment 6 bases; nucleotides outside the gene matches: 13. Germline CDR1 is MDHEN and CDR2 is SYDVKM. CDR3 length: 16 residues.